One and the same sample provided the 32 T cell receptor beta chains below, sequenced in a study of cytomegalovirus exposure and HLA in healthy donors. The PCR ran on 60 Vbeta and 13 Jbeta primers. The table came from immunoSEQ multiplex PCR; TCRdb's copy has only in-frame clones and leaves some out. The sample holds tens of thousands of clones, around 85% seen once. Sequencing used PBMCs. Receptor source: a girl aged 2-10 years in good health and CMV-seropositive.

This chain links TRBV5-1 with TRBJ2-5; no clear D gene. The CDR3 has 12 amino acids. Trimming took 7 bases from V and 4 from J, leaving 11 bases between them. Germline V gene lookup returns CDR1 SGHRS and CDR2 YFSETQ. CDR3 loop: CASCRTGETQYF. The CDR3 DNA follows: TGCGCCAGCTGCCGTACGGGAGAGACCCAGTACTTC.

This chain joins TRBV9 and TRBJ1-2; a possible D gene is TRBD1 (6 bases). The CDR3 length is 16 residues. V lost 0 bases to trimming and J lost 4 bases, with 16 bases between them. The germline V gene has CDR1 SGDLS and CDR2 YYNGEE. CDR3 nucleotides: TGTGCCAGCAGCGTAGAGAGTCTGGGGGCGAGCTATGGCTACACCTTC. The encoded protein is CASSVESLGASYGYTF. The whole variable domain, remainder taken from reference TRBV9 and TRBJ1-2, is DSGVTQTPKHLITATGQRVTLRCSPRSGDLSVYWYQQSLDQGLQFLIQYYNGEERAKGNILERFSAQQFPDLHSELNLSSLELGDSALYFCASSVESLGASYGYTFGSGTRLTVV.

This chain uses TRBV25-1 with TRBJ2-1, with a possible D match to TRBD2 (6 bases). V was shortened by 3 bases and J by 7 bases, with 13 bases between the two germline ends. This CDR3 contains 14 residues. Germline values: CDR1 MGHDK, CDR2 SYGVNS. The CDR3 region has the DNA TGTGCCAGCAGTGAGTTTGCGGGGAGGAATGAGCAGTTCTTC. Protein: CASSEFAGRNEQFF.

The rearrangement joins TRBV4-1 to TRBJ2-3; TRBD2 matches 8 bases. The junction had 15 bases not matched to a gene; V was cut back by 4 bases and J by 6 bases. The length of the CDR3 is 17 residues. From germline, CDR1 is MGHRA and CDR2 YSYEKL. The CDR3 nucleotides are TGCGCCAGCAGCCGCATGGGGGTAGCGGGAAGTTCGGATACGCAGTATTTT. It codes for CASSRMGVAGSSDTQYF.

The V gene is TRBV5-1, the J gene TRBJ1-2; 9 positions match TRBD1. The germline V gene encodes CDR1 SGHRS and CDR2 YFSETQ. The V segment lost 3 bases and the J segment 3 bases; nucleotides outside the gene matches: 12. This CDR3 is 17 amino acids long. The chain's CDR3 is CASSSGTGSTWDYGYTF. The CDR3 DNA follows: TGCGCCAGCAGCTCCGGGACAGGGAGTACGTGGGACTATGGCTACACCTTC.

The chain combines TRBV28 with TRBJ1-1; the D gene is possibly TRBD1 (6 bases). Trimming removed 5 bases from V and 0 bases from J, with 10 bases in between. The CDR3 spans 14 residues. Germline V gene data show CDR1 as MDHEN and CDR2 as SYDVKM. Written as DNA, the CDR3 is TGTGCCAGCAGTGCAGGGGCGATGAACACTGAAGCTTTCTTT. Its translation: CASSAGAMNTEAFF.

CDR3 sequence (DNA): TGTGCCAGTAGTATGGCAGGGGGGACTGAAGCTTTCTTT. This sequence encodes CASSMAGGTEAFF. The chain uses TRBV19 and TRBJ1-1; 7 bases are a match to TRBD1. The germline gives CDR1 LNHDA, CDR2 SQIVND (reference sequence). With V trimmed by 3 bases and J by 5 bases, 3 bases remained unmatched. The CDR3 has 13 residues.

This clone was recorded only once. The chain joins TRBV6-5 to TRBJ2-7, with 9 bases lining up with TRBD2. Unmatched junction bases numbered 4, after V lost 1 base and J lost 3 bases. CDR1 is MNHEY and CDR2 is SVGAGI in the germline V gene. This CDR3 has 15 residues. DNA for the CDR3: TGTGCCAGCAGTTACTATGCGGGGGGGGGCTACGAGCAGTACTTC. Its protein product is CASSYYAGGGYEQYF.

The chain is built from TRBV15 and TRBJ2-7; D possibly corresponds to TRBD1 (6 bases). Trimming cost V 0 bases and J 5 bases, with 17 bases left between them. CDR3 size: 16 residues. Germline V lookup: CDR1 LNHNV, CDR2 YYDKDF (reference sequence). CDR3 sequence: CATSRDLVQGLNEQYF. The CDR3 DNA sequence: TGTGCCACCAGCAGAGATCTTGTACAGGGTCTCAACGAGCAGTACTTC.

This rearrangement joins TRBV5-1 to TRBJ2-7; D is perhaps TRBD1 (5 bases). V lost 0 bases and J 2 bases, leaving 12 bases between the germline ends. Looked up from germline, CDR1 is SGHRS and CDR2 is YFSETQ. The CDR3 loop spans 15 amino acids. The CDR3 loop reads CASSLGGPTTYEQYF. The CDR3 nucleotides are TGCGCCAGCAGCTTGGGGGGCCCTACCACCTACGAGCAGTACTTC.

V usage is TRBV7-3 and J usage is TRBJ1-1; D is unclear. The CDR3 covers 13 residues. Germline loops: CDR1 SGHTA, CDR2 FQGTGA. The V end lost 6 bases, the J end lost 0 bases, and 8 bases lay between the germline ends. CDR3 protein: CASRNQVNTEAFF. The CDR3 DNA sequence: TGTGCCAGCAGAAACCAGGTGAACACTGAAGCTTTCTTT.

The chain is built from TRBV7-2 and TRBJ2-5; 9 nucleotides align to TRBD2. Trimming cost V 5 bases and J 5 bases; bases outside gene matches: 15. Germline V gives CDR1 SGHTA, CDR2 FQGNSA. The CDR3 totals 17 residues. In nucleotides, the CDR3 is TGTGCCAGCAGCCCCGGGGGCGGCGGGAGGGGCTGGGAGACCCAGTACTTC. This gives the protein CASSPGGGGRGWETQYF.

The chain recombines TRBV19 with TRBJ2-2; possibly TRBD2 for D (6 bases). V was shortened by 4 bases and J by 5 bases, with 17 bases between the two germline ends. Germline-derived CDR1 and CDR2 are LNHDA and SQIVND (reference sequence). The CDR3 is 16 amino acids. This chain's CDR3 is CASSRRTGGTTGELFF. CDR3 nucleotide sequence: TGTGCCAGTAGTAGGCGGACTGGCGGGACTACCGGGGAGCTGTTTTTT.

This chain connects TRBV5-1 to TRBJ1-2; maybe TRBD1 (6 bases). This CDR3 comprises 18 residues. V gave up 2 bases and J gave up 4 bases, with 24 bases separating them. Germline V gene lookup returns CDR1 SGHRS and CDR2 YFSETQ. As DNA, the CDR3 is TGCGCCAGCAGCTTTGACGGTTTACGCCAGGGGATTTCCTATGGCTACACCTTC. It is translated as CASSFDGLRQGISYGYTF.

This clone was recorded a few times. The rearrangement uses TRBV29-1 and TRBJ2-1; D gene ambiguous. CDR3 length: 13 residues. Deletions cut 4 bases from V and 4 bases from J, with 11 bases between. Germline loops: CDR1 SQVTM, CDR2 ANQGSEA. The CDR3 reads CSVGEALYNEQFF. The CDR3 nucleotides read TGCAGCGTTGGCGAAGCGTTGTACAATGAGCAGTTCTTC.

This chain connects TRBV28 to TRBJ2-3; TRBD2 aligns across 7 bases. The CDR3 totals 13 residues. The V segment lost 7 bases and the J segment 6 bases; nucleotides outside the gene matches: 7. Germline-derived CDR1 and CDR2 are MDHEN and SYDVKM. The CDR3 spells CASNGGRRDTQYF. The CDR3 DNA reads as TGTGCCAGCAACGGCGGGAGACGTGATACGCAGTATTTT.

The chain carries TRBV19 and TRBJ1-1; D is unclear. Germline-derived CDR1 and CDR2 are LNHDA and SQIVND (reference sequence). Trimming removed 1 base at V and 0 bases at J, with 6 bases between. This CDR3 is 14 amino acids long. CDR3: CASSIGQVNTEAFF. For the CDR3, the DNA is TGTGCCAGTAGTATAGGCCAGGTGAACACTGAAGCTTTCTTT.

This clone was detected once. This chain uses TRBV9 with TRBJ2-2, with TRBD1 matching 7 bases. V dropped 3 bases and J dropped 7; count of bases not matched to a gene: 12. This CDR3 has 16 residues. The germline CDR1 and CDR2 sequences are SGDLS and YYNGEE. CDR3: CASSGLKTGRIGELFF. In DNA form, the CDR3 reads TGTGCCAGCAGCGGATTGAAGACAGGGCGGATCGGGGAGCTGTTTTTT.

This chain connects TRBV30 to TRBJ1-1; 9 bases are a match to TRBD1. The CDR3 extends over 14 amino acids. V trimming: 2 bases; J trimming: 5 bases; junction bases outside the gene matches: 6. Germline V gene data show CDR1 as GTSNPN and CDR2 as SVGIG (reference sequence). CDR3 coding DNA: TGTGCCTGGAGTATCGGGACAGGGTGGACTGAAGCTTTCTTT. It encodes CAWSIGTGWTEAFF.

The rearrangement links TRBV15 to TRBJ1-5; weak D call: TRBD1 (6 bases). This CDR3 comprises 15 residues. Germline V lookup: CDR1 LNHNV, CDR2 YYDKDF (reference sequence). Trimming pared 0 bases from V and 7 bases from J, leaving 13 bases between. The CDR3 region has the DNA TGTGCCACCAGCAGAGACAGGGGTCGGATCCAGCCCCAGCATTTT. Encoded protein: CATSRDRGRIQPQHF.

J is TRBJ2-5 and V is TRBV7-9; no definite D call. The germline V and J ends were trimmed by 5 bases and 3 bases, with 7 bases remaining between them. The CDR3 sequence is 12 residues long. The germline gives CDR1 SEHNR, CDR2 FQNEAQ (reference sequence). For the CDR3, the DNA is TGTGCCAGCAGCCCACCAGAAGAGACCCAGTACTTC. This codes for CASSPPEETQYF.

The rearrangement uses TRBV29-1 and TRBJ2-3, with a weak D call TRBD1 (6 bases). CDR3 length: 14 residues. Trimming cost V 7 bases and J 0 bases, with 14 bases left between them. Looked up from germline, CDR1 is SQVTM and CDR2 is ANQGSEA. The chain's CDR3 is CSADFDRSTDTQYF. The DNA of the CDR3 is TGCAGCGCCGACTTCGACAGGAGCACAGATACGCAGTATTTT.

The chain has TRBV5-1 and TRBJ2-1; the D gene is possibly TRBD2 (6 bases). CDR1 is SGHRS and CDR2 is YFSETQ in the germline V gene. V gave up 1 base and J gave up 3 bases, with 14 bases separating them. The CDR3 has 16 residues. CDR3 sequence reads: CASSLFGGAGYNEQFF. In nucleotides, the CDR3 is TGCGCCAGCAGCTTGTTTGGGGGAGCGGGCTACAATGAGCAGTTCTTC.

The chain joins TRBV28 to TRBJ1-1; possibly TRBD1 for D (6 bases). V lost 4 bases and J lost 5, with 11 bases in between. The CDR3 loop spans 13 amino acids. The germline CDR1 and CDR2 sequences are MDHEN and SYDVKM. The CDR3 DNA reads TGTGCCAGCAGTTCAAGACAGGTTACTGAAGCTTTCTTT. This translates into CASSSRQVTEAFF.

This clone was seen a handful of times. This chain joins TRBV29-1 and TRBJ2-1; D is perhaps TRBD1 (5 bases). This CDR3 is built from 11 residues. V lost 5 bases, J lost 5 bases, and 7 bases lay in between. Per the germline V gene, CDR1 is SQVTM and CDR2 is ANQGSEA. For the CDR3, the DNA is TGCAGCGTTTGGACAAACAATGAGCAGTTCTTC. Amino acid sequence: CSVWTNNEQFF.

This sequence joins TRBV28 and TRBJ2-7; 7 bases map to TRBD2. This CDR3 has 14 residues. V was pared by 2 bases and J by 7 bases, with 8 bases of the junction left unmatched. Germline CDR1 is MDHEN and CDR2 is SYDVKM. Here the CDR3 reads CASSLMVTGREQYF. CDR3 DNA sequence: TGTGCCAGCAGTTTAATGGTGACCGGGAGGGAGCAGTACTTC. Complete variable domain (other parts from reference TRBV28 and TRBJ2-7): DVKVTQSSRYLVKRTGEKVFLECVQDMDHENMFWYRQDPGLGLRLIYFSYDVKMKEKGDIPEGYSVSREKKERFSLILESASTNQTSMYLCASSLMVTGREQYFGPGTRLTVT.

This chain connects TRBV30 to TRBJ1-2; no clear D. V lost 0 bases and J lost 5, with 10 bases in between. Per germline, CDR1 GTSNPN and CDR2 SVGIG (reference sequence). This CDR3 contains 13 residues. The CDR3 DNA is TGTGCCTGGAGTGTGAGTTTAGCTTATGGCTACACCTTC. Its translation is CAWSVSLAYGYTF.

CDR3 in amino acids: CASSEAAIGRGYTF. DNA for the CDR3: TGTGCCAGCAGTGAAGCGGCCATCGGGAGGGGCTACACCTTC. This chain joins TRBV6-1 and TRBJ1-2; D gene ambiguous. The V gene's germline CDR1 is MNHNS and CDR2 SASEGT. The CDR3 spans 14 residues. V was pared by 0 bases and J by 8 bases, with 13 bases between.

The chain links TRBV30 to TRBJ1-1; no clear D. Trimming pared 4 bases from V and 4 bases from J, leaving 10 bases between. The CDR3 has 12 residues. The germline gives CDR1 GTSNPN, CDR2 SVGIG (reference sequence). The CDR3 DNA follows: TGTGCCTGGACAGAAAGAAGCACTGAAGCTTTCTTT. It specifies CAWTERSTEAFF. Variable domain in full (rest from reference TRBV30 and TRBJ1-1): SQTIHQWPATLVQPVGSPLSLECTVEGTSNPNLYWYRQAAGRGLQLLFYSVGIGQISSEVPQNLSASRPQDRQFILSSKKLLLSDSGFYLCAWTERSTEAFFGQGTRLTVV.

This clone was seen once. CDR3 DNA: TGTGCCTGGAGTTCGGCAGGGGTTAACGAGCAGTACTTC. This encodes CAWSSAGVNEQYF. This chain joins TRBV30 and TRBJ2-7, with TRBD1 as a possible D gene (6 bases). CDR1 is GTSNPN, CDR2 SVGIG, per germline (reference sequence). The CDR3 is 13 amino acids. Deletions cut 2 bases from V and 5 bases from J, with 13 bases between.

The CDR3 loop reads CASTVGGALNEAFF. DNA for the CDR3: TGTGCCAGCACGGTGGGGGGGGCCTTAAATGAAGCTTTCTTT. This chain joins TRBV27 and TRBJ1-1; the D gene is possibly TRBD1 (6 bases). Germline-derived CDR1 and CDR2 are MNHEY and SMNVEV (reference sequence). Deletions cut 7 bases from V and 7 bases from J, with 19 bases between. CDR3 size: 14 residues.

The genes are TRBV4-3 and TRBJ1-1; possible D gene TRBD1, 6 bases. The ends were cut back, 4 bases at V and 4 bases at J, with 10 bases in the middle. CDR3 length equals 13 residues. Germline assignment: CDR1 LGHNA and CDR2 YSLEER. CDR3 sequence (DNA): TGCGCCAGCAGCCTAACAGGGCCCACTGAAGCTTTCTTT. The encoded protein is CASSLTGPTEAFF.